These T cell receptor beta chains were read from a single sample in a study of a mutant IDH1 vaccine in newly diagnosed glioma. These receptors' antigens are unknown. Sequencing was performed with immunoSEQ multiplex PCR; in TCRdb, only in-frame clones are kept and a portion is missing. The table records roughly 130,000 clones, roughly 78% of them present only once. This specimen consisted of PBMCs, obtained from a glioma patient whose treatment included an IDH1 peptide vaccine. These receptors all come from a man aged 35 to 55 with glioma. The CDR3 runs from the conserved cysteine through the conserved F or W. The size field is filled for only some rows; it gives once, few, many or a size class.

v_call	clone_size	cdr3_length	j_call	cdr3_aa
TRBV30	NA	12	TRBJ1-2	CAWRQERGGYTF
TRBV18	NA	12	TRBJ2-7	CASSLERYEQYF
TRBV6-5	NA	15	TRBJ2-7	CASSRSSGGAYEQYF
TRBV5-1	NA	15	TRBJ2-7	CASSLEPTSFSEQYF
TRBV6-6	NA	15	TRBJ1-1	CASSLGQPMNTEAFF
TRBV25-1	NA	11	TRBJ1-1	CASSEESKAQF
TRBV19	few	13	TRBJ1-1	CASSPAEDTEAFF
TRBV10-2	NA	14	TRBJ1-2	CASRAGGYDYGYTF
TRBV19	NA	16	TRBJ1-1	CASSIEVGLGNTEAFF
TRBV7-6	NA	15	TRBJ1-2	CASSPRTGSIYGYTF
TRBV6-5	NA	15	TRBJ1-1	CASRGQVWGDTEAFF
TRBV18	NA	14	TRBJ1-5	CASSSTGSNQPQHF
TRBV4-1	few	15	TRBJ1-1	CASSQAGGRVSEAFF
TRBV28	NA	14	TRBJ2-4	CASSLKAGWDIQYF
TRBV7-2	NA	15	TRBJ2-5	CASSSTGRLEETQYF
TRBV4-1	few	14	TRBJ1-5	CASSQLNSNQPQHF
TRBV6-4	NA	16	TRBJ2-7	CASSVPTSGRFNEQYF
TRBV27	once	15	TRBJ1-4	CASSPGTPLREKLFF
TRBV28	NA	15	TRBJ1-2	CASRPPGRRAYGYTF
TRBV7-2	NA	14	TRBJ1-2	CASRTGTPNYGYTF
TRBV10-3	few	13	TRBJ1-2	CAISETETYGYTF
TRBV4-2	NA	17	TRBJ2-3	CASSQDIGLADTDTQYF
TRBV19	NA	14	TRBJ2-7	CASSPGLTSYEQYF
TRBV9	NA	16	TRBJ2-1	CASSVAGTNIQNEQFF
TRBV28	NA	13	TRBJ1-5	CASKGLVGQPQHF
TRBV6-5	once	15	TRBJ1-1	CASSTPARVNTEAFF
TRBV11-2	NA	16	TRBJ1-2	CASSLGLDRAPYGYTF
TRBV5-1	NA	12	TRBJ1-1	CASNLEGTEAFF
TRBV5-1	NA	13	TRBJ1-1	CASSTGQVVEAFF
TRBV7-2	once	15	TRBJ2-7	CASSFVAGDLYEQYF
TRBV18	once	12	TRBJ2-7	CASSLQGYEQYF
TRBV7-9	few	15	TRBJ1-2	CASSANDRSVYGYTF
TRBV7-2	NA	18	TRBJ2-7	CASSLVLRGGRFLSEQYF
TRBV5-1	NA	14	TRBJ2-1	CASSGAGGRNEQFF
TRBV10-1	NA	15	TRBJ2-7	CASSEYDRGPYEQYF
TRBV7-8	few	13	TRBJ1-1	CASRQTGEGEAFF
TRBV6-5	few	14	TRBJ1-1	CASSFGGPNTEAFF
TRBV30	NA	12	TRBJ1-1	CAWGDRGTEAFF
TRBV28	once	14	TRBJ2-7	CASSLIRVPHEQYF
TRBV19	NA	14	TRBJ1-5	CASTVQSSNQPQHF
TRBV19	NA	15	TRBJ2-6	CASSILNSGANVLTF
TRBV5-1	NA	15	TRBJ1-2	CASSAGGGENYGYTF
TRBV5-1	NA	16	TRBJ1-2	CASSSRSTGYYYGYTF
TRBV18	NA	13	TRBJ1-5	CAPPDRGLQPQHF
TRBV6-4	NA	14	TRBJ2-3	CASSRGGEADTQYF
TRBV19	NA	17	TRBJ2-5	CASSPVGTSGARETQYF
TRBV21-1	NA	17	TRBJ2-5	CASSKAGGQAQGETQYF
TRBV6-5	NA	14	TRBJ1-5	CASRGQNSNQPQHF
TRBV13	NA	14	TRBJ2-7	CASSSRTGGHEQYF
TRBV4-3	NA	13	TRBJ2-7	CASSQVRGYEQYF
TRBV10-3	NA	11	TRBJ2-3	CAIGQTDTQYF
TRBV6-5	NA	16	TRBJ1-6	CASSYSGQRHNSPLHF